Below are 19 T cell receptor beta chains sequenced from a single sample in a study of post-analysis software for immune sequencing data. Notes on the study in general: Patients showed TRBV5-6, TRBV5-1 and TRBV20-1 among five TRBV segments more frequent than in controls.

Tagging with unique molecular identifiers was a feature of the TCR beta cDNA libraries. Each CDR3 protein is one row after TCRdb ran MiXCR on the PCR reads. The table includes hundreds of thousands of distinct CDR3 sequences, about 60% detected once. No antigen has been identified for these receptors. The specimen sequenced was blood. Source of these receptors: a girl aged 2-10 years with multiple sclerosis.

The genes are TRBV20-1 and TRBJ2-1; 9 positions agree with TRBD2. V was clipped by 3 bases and J by 0 bases; unmatched bases: 3. The CDR3 sequence is 15 residues long. Looked up from germline, CDR1 is DFQATT and CDR2 is SNEGSKA (reference sequence). The CDR3 DNA reads TGCAGTGCTAGTATAGCGGGAGTCTCCTACAATGAGCAGTTCTTC. This encodes CSASIAGVSYNEQFF.

This chain connects TRBV7-2 to TRBJ2-2, with 10 bases identical to TRBD2. This CDR3 has 14 residues. V dropped 10 bases and J dropped 1; count of bases not matched to a gene: 3. Germline V gene lookup returns CDR1 SGHTA and CDR2 FQGNSA. CDR3 bases: TGTGCCACCCGACTAGCGGGGAACACCGGGGAGCTGTTTTTT. Protein sequence: CATRLAGNTGELFF.

This clonotype was recorded a few times. The CDR3 here is CASSQDPRLAGTGQFF. CDR3 bases: TGTGCCAGCAGCCAAGATCCCCGACTAGCGGGAACAGGGCAGTTCTTC. V and J are TRBV3-1 and TRBJ2-1, with TRBD2 matching 11 bases. CDR3 length: 16 residues. Germline V gives CDR1 LGHDT, CDR2 YNNKEL (reference sequence). The J segment lost 12 bases and the V segment lost 0 bases, leaving 10 bases of the junction unmatched.

This chain uses TRBV19 with TRBJ1-3; D gene uncertain. The germline V gene has CDR1 LNHDA and CDR2 SQIVND (reference sequence). The CDR3 spans 14 residues. V lost 7 bases and J lost 0, with 10 bases in between. This CDR3 is CASMSLASGNTIYF. In nucleotides, the CDR3 is TGTGCCAGTATGTCATTGGCCTCTGGAAACACCATATATTTT. The full variable domain, with the rest looked up from reference TRBV19 and TRBJ1-3, is DGGITQSPKYLFRKEGQNVTLSCEQNLNHDAMYWYRQDPGQGLRLIYYSQIVNDFQKGDIAEGYSVSREKKESFPLTVTSAQKNPTAFYLCASMSLASGNTIYFGEGSWLTVV.

In its sample, this clonotype was seen once. This sequence joins TRBV3-1 and TRBJ1-1; D possibly corresponds to TRBD1 (6 bases). The length of the CDR3 is 15 residues. CDR1 is LGHDT and CDR2 is YNNKEL in the germline V gene (reference sequence). V lost 5 bases to trimming and J lost 0 bases, with 13 bases between them. In DNA form, the CDR3 reads TGTGCCAGCAGCAAAACCGCAGGGGTGAACACTGAAGCTTTCTTT. Its protein product is CASSKTAGVNTEAFF.

The chain employs TRBV29-1 and TRBJ2-7; 8 bases line up with TRBD2. V lost 3 bases, J lost 1 base, and 11 bases stayed unmatched. Germline values: CDR1 SQVTM, CDR2 ANQGSEA. The CDR3 is 16 amino acids. In DNA, the CDR3 is TGCAGCGTTGAGTCCTTCACAGCGGGAGATTCCTACGAGCAGTACTTC. It codes for CSVESFTAGDSYEQYF.

The chain uses TRBV29-1 and TRBJ2-7, with D hard to call. Looked up from germline, CDR1 is SQVTM and CDR2 is ANQGSEA. This CDR3 contains 11 residues. The V end was cut by 6 bases, the J end by 6 bases, with 12 bases between. CDR3 protein: CSVLSVGEQYF. The CDR3 DNA reads TGCAGCGTCCTTTCGGTGGGCGAGCAGTACTTC.

The chain joins TRBV7-2 to TRBJ1-2; 9 positions agree with TRBD1. V shed 3 bases and J 7 bases; nucleotides not matched to a gene: 3. The CDR3 has 13 amino acids. CDR1 and CDR2 (germline): SGHTA, FQGNSA. Written as DNA, the CDR3 is TGTGCCAGCAGCTTGGACAGGGGTGTTGGCTACACCTTC. Translating gives CASSLDRGVGYTF.

The rearrangement joins TRBV18 to TRBJ2-2; 8 positions match TRBD2. This CDR3 has 16 amino acids. The germline V gene encodes CDR1 KGHSH and CDR2 LQKENI. With 0 bases clipped from V and 2 bases from J, the junction kept 2 bases outside the gene matches. The CDR3 here is CASSPPSGINTGELFF. CDR3 nucleotide sequence: TGTGCCAGCTCACCACCTAGCGGGATTAACACCGGGGAGCTGTTTTTT.

The chain recombines TRBV7-9 with TRBJ2-1; the match to TRBD2 covers 10 bases. The germline V gene encodes CDR1 SEHNR and CDR2 FQNEAQ (reference sequence). V was clipped by 0 bases and J by 8 bases; unmatched bases: 10. The CDR3 covers 17 residues. The CDR3: CASSLAKLAGDRDEQFF. In DNA form, the CDR3 reads TGTGCCAGCAGCTTAGCGAAGCTAGCGGGGGATAGGGATGAGCAGTTCTTC.

The chain recombines TRBV4-1 with TRBJ2-5; 12 bases line up with TRBD1. The germline CDR1 and CDR2 sequences are MGHRA and YSYEKL. CDR3 length equals 15 residues. The V gene end was trimmed by 3 bases and the J gene end by 4 bases; junction bases not matched to a gene: 3. This CDR3 reads CASSHRDRGRETQYF. CDR3 nucleotides: TGCGCCAGCAGCCATCGGGACAGGGGGCGAGAGACCCAGTACTTC.

This clonotype is a singleton in its sample. The rearrangement links TRBV20-1 to TRBJ2-1; D might be TRBD2 (6 bases). V was clipped by 6 bases and J by 2 bases, with 23 bases between them. The CDR3 loop spans 17 amino acids. Germline CDR1 reads DFQATT; CDR2 reads SNEGSKA (reference sequence). CDR3 in amino acids: CSASGDWPFGAYNEQFF. In DNA form, the CDR3 reads TGCAGTGCCTCTGGGGACTGGCCCTTCGGGGCCTACAATGAGCAGTTCTTC.

The chain is built from TRBV7-2 and TRBJ2-7, with 8 bases that match TRBD2. The germline gives CDR1 SGHTA, CDR2 FQGNSA. CDR3 length: 15 residues. V was clipped by 5 bases and J by 6 bases; unmatched bases: 12. CDR3 bases: TGTGCCAGCAGCCGAAGCGGGAGCCCCCCCTTCGAGCAGTACTTC. Its translation: CASSRSGSPPFEQYF.

The genes are TRBV28 and TRBJ2-1; TRBD2 matches 8 bases. This CDR3 spans 14 amino acids. The V segment lost 5 bases and the J segment 6 bases; nucleotides outside the gene matches: 6. Per germline, CDR1 MDHEN and CDR2 SYDVKM. Here the CDR3 DNA reads TGTGCCAGCAGTGGTAGCGGGACGATCAATGAGCAGTTCTTC. It encodes CASSGSGTINEQFF.

The V call is TRBV29-1, the J call TRBJ2-4; possibly TRBD2 for D (5 bases). V dropped 6 bases and J dropped 13 bases, with 19 bases sitting between them. There are 12 residues in the CDR3. CDR1 is SQVTM, CDR2 ANQGSEA, per germline. CDR3 sequence reads: CSVRTGIDEQYF. The DNA of the CDR3 is TGCAGCGTCCGCACGGGGATTGATGAGCAGTACTTC.

V and J are TRBV5-1 and TRBJ2-5; TRBD2 is a possible D gene (5 bases). The J call is in doubt because the DNA end fits TRBJ2-7 better. This CDR3 spans 16 amino acids. Germline assignment: CDR1 SGHRS and CDR2 YFSETQ. CDR3 coding DNA: TGCGCCAGCAGCACCTACAGCGGACCTAATAATAACGAGCAGTACTTC. It specifies CASSTYSGPNNNEQYF.

This clonotype occurred a few times. The CDR3 region has the DNA TGTGCCAGCAGTCGGACTAGCGGGGCGAGCTCCTACAATGAGCAGTTCTTC. Translation: CASSRTSGASSYNEQFF. The chain employs TRBV27 and TRBJ2-1; 12 bases are a match to TRBD2. The V gene end was trimmed by 5 bases and the J gene end by 0 bases; junction bases not matched to a gene: 5. The CDR3 has 17 amino acids. Germline loops: CDR1 MNHEY, CDR2 SMNVEV (reference sequence).

Only a few counts were recorded for this clonotype. The V and J genes are TRBV20-1 and TRBJ2-7; D might be TRBD2 (5 bases). The V gene's germline CDR1 is DFQATT and CDR2 SNEGSKA (reference sequence). The length of the CDR3 is 14 residues. Trimming left V 0 bases short and J 1 base short, with 10 bases between. The CDR3 DNA sequence: TGCAGTGCTAGAGAAGCGGAGACGTCCTACGAGCAGTACTTC. Translation gives CSAREAETSYEQYF.

This rearrangement joins TRBV15 to TRBJ2-1, with D unclear. This CDR3 contains 16 residues. V was pared by 0 bases and J by 3 bases, with 12 bases between. Germline V gene lookup returns CDR1 LNHNV and CDR2 YYDKDF (reference sequence). In nucleotides, the CDR3 is TGTGCCACCAGCAGAGATAGGCTAGACGGCTACAATGAGCAGTTCTTC. Its translation is CATSRDRLDGYNEQFF.